Listed below are T cell receptor beta chains from one sample, sequenced in a study of T cell responses to AZD1222 COVID-19 vaccine. Data came from immunoSEQ multiplex PCR; TCRdb stores just in-frame clones and leaves some out. Here the sample spans fewer than 150,000 clones, approximately 89% being singletons. This specimen was peripheral blood, taken on day 0 of AZD1222 vaccination. Every receptor here comes from an adult in good health. Each CDR3 is given with its conserved first and last residue. A D gene is named only where the DNA matches it firmly. Where a row states a size, it is once, few, many or the class of an expanded clone; other rows omit it.

len	v_gene	abundance	d_gene	j_gene	CDR3aa	CDR3nt
13	TRBV3-1/TRBV3-2	NA	NA	TRBJ1-5	CASSRGPGQPQHF	TGTGCCAGCAGCCGAGGGCCGGGGCAGCCCCAGCATTTT
13	TRBV7-9	NA	NA	TRBJ2-5	CASTLPAGETQYF	TGTGCCAGCACCCTCCCGGCGGGGGAGACCCAGTACTTC
14	TRBV6-5	few	TRBD2	TRBJ2-7	CASSPGRGVWEQYF	TGTGCCAGCAGCCCCGGGCGGGGGGTCTGGGAGCAGTACTTC
15	TRBV2	NA	NA	TRBJ2-7	CASSGGLGVSYEQYF	TGTGCCAGCAGTGGAGGGCTTGGGGTTTCCTACGAGCAGTACTTC
14	TRBV6-5	NA	TRBD1	TRBJ1-2	CASSYSKGALGYTF	TGTGCCAGCAGTTACTCGAAGGGGGCGCTTGGCTACACCTTC
13	TRBV2	NA	TRBD1	TRBJ1-3	CASKGAEGNTIYF	TGTGCCAGCAAGGGGGCGGAAGGAAACACCATATATTTT
16	TRBV6-5	NA	TRBD2	TRBJ2-3	CASSSQTSEALNTQYF	TGTGCCAGCAGTTCCCAAACTAGCGAGGCCCTCAATACGCAGTATTTT
14	TRBV4-1	NA	TRBD1	TRBJ2-7	CASSPRQGIYEQYF	TGCGCCAGCAGCCCCAGACAGGGGATCTACGAGCAGTACTTC
12	TRBV18	NA	NA	TRBJ1-2	CASSPSAYGYTF	TGTGCCAGCTCACCATCCGCTTATGGCTACACCTTC
12	TRBV12-3/TRBV12-4	NA	NA	TRBJ1-6	CASSLALSDTSF	TGTGCCAGCAGTTTAGCGCTCTCGGACACCTCATTT
14	TRBV7-2	few	TRBD1	TRBJ1-5	CASSQGGSNQPQHF	TGTGCCAGCAGCCAAGGGGGCAGCAATCAGCCCCAGCATTTT
15	TRBV28	NA	TRBD1	TRBJ1-6	CASSFPGQGNSPLHF	TGTGCCAGCAGTTTCCCGGGACAGGGTAATTCACCCCTCCACTTT
16	TRBV7-2	NA	TRBD1	TRBJ1-5	CASSLFEGASNQPQHF	TGTGCCAGCAGCTTATTTGAGGGGGCTAGCAATCAGCCCCAGCATTTT
15	TRBV29-1	NA	TRBD2	TRBJ2-7	CSVEKGLAGAYEQYF	TGCAGCGTTGAAAAGGGACTAGCGGGAGCTTACGAGCAGTACTTC
13	TRBV29-1	NA	NA	TRBJ1-5	CSVGLGLDQPQHF	TGCAGCGTTGGTCTGGGATTAGATCAGCCCCAGCATTTT
13	TRBV27	NA	TRBD1	TRBJ2-7	CASSLGQARGQYF	TGTGCCAGCAGTTTGGGACAGGCCAGAGGGCAGTACTTC
17	TRBV19	NA	TRBD2	TRBJ2-5	CASSYLTGLERIETQYF	TGTGCCAGTAGTTATTTAACCGGACTAGAAAGAATAGAGACCCAGTACTTC
14	TRBV6-5	NA	TRBD1	TRBJ1-2	CASSSGTGTYGYTF	TGTGCCAGCAGTTCCGGGACAGGGACCTACGGCTACACCTTC
16	TRBV4-1	NA	TRBD2	TRBJ2-1	CASSQSGLAGGVEQFF	TGCGCCAGCAGCCAGAGCGGGCTAGCGGGAGGAGTTGAGCAGTTCTTC
14	TRBV3-1/TRBV3-2	NA	NA	TRBJ1-2	CASSQGPGQYGYTF	TGTGCCAGCAGCCAAGGGCCGGGCCAGTATGGCTACACCTTC
16	TRBV11-2	NA	NA	TRBJ2-7	CASSLVSGDRSYEQYF	TGTGCCAGCAGCTTAGTGTCGGGAGACCGCTCCTACGAGCAGTACTTC
13	TRBV5-1	few	NA	TRBJ2-2	CASSSGYTGELFF	TGCGCCAGCAGTAGCGGCTACACCGGGGAGCTGTTTTTT
14	TRBV2	NA	NA	TRBJ1-2	CASSELGDNYGYTF	TGTGCCAGCAGTGAATTAGGAGATAACTATGGCTACACCTTC